This entry describes one T cell receptor beta chain. Antigen unknown. This record belongs to a study of CD8 T cells in Susac syndrome. While CD8+ and CD4+ T cells were isolated negatively, TEMRA cells were enriched by FACS. Random hexamers were used to reverse transcribe the RNA input (about 0.5 to 1 ug). TCRdb reanalysed the immunoSEQ multiplex PCR reads using MiXCR and keeps one entry per CDR3 protein. The sample gives tens of thousands of distinct CDR3 sequences, around 95% of which show up once; approximately 0.47% is in the top ten. The germline V and J ends were trimmed by 3 bases and 6 bases, with 6 bases remaining between them. The CDR3 runs 12 residues. Study-wide findings and caveats: Susac-specific public clones were found in total CD8+ and CD8+ TEMRA repertoires, numbering sixteen and five, respectively.

Material for sequencing was CD8+ T cells from PBMCs. This TCR was sampled from a human donor with Susac syndrome. The chain combines TRBV12-3 or TRBV12-4 with TRBJ2-1, with no clear D. CDR3 DNA: TGTGCCAGCAGTTTTCCCGGCAATGAGCAGTTCTTC. It codes for CASSFPGNEQFF.